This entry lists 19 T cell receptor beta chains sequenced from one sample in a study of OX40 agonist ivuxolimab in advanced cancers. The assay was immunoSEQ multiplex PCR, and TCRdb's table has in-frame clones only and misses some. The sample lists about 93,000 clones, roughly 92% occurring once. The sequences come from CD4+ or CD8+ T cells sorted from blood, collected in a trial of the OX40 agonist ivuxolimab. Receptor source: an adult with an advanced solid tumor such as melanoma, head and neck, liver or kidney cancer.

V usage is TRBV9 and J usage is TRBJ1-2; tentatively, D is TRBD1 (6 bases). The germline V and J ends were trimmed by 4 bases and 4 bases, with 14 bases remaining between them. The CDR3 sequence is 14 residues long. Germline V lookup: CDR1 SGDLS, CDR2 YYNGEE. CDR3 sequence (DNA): TGTGCCAGCAGCCCTACCCGACAGGTCTATGGCTACACCTTC. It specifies CASSPTRQVYGYTF. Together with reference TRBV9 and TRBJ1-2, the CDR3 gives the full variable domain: DSGVTQTPKHLITATGQRVTLRCSPRSGDLSVYWYQQSLDQGLQFLIQYYNGEERAKGNILERFSAQQFPDLHSELNLSSLELGDSALYFCASSPTRQVYGYTFGSGTRLTVV.

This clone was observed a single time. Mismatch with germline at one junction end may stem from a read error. This CDR3 is CASSQYPRQPNDLSF. For the CDR3, the DNA is TGTGCCAGCAGCCAATACCCCAGACAGCCGAATGACCTCAGCTTC. The V gene is TRBV14, the J gene TRBJ1-2; TRBD1 is a possible D gene (5 bases). This CDR3 has 15 amino acids. Germline lookup yields CDR1 SGHDN and CDR2 FVKESK.

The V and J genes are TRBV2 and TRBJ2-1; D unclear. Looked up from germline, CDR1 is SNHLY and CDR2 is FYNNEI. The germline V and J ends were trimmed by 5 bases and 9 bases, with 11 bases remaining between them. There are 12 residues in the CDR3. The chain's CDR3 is CASSPDRSEQFF. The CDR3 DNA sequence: TGTGCCAGCAGTCCCGATCGGAGTGAGCAGTTCTTC.

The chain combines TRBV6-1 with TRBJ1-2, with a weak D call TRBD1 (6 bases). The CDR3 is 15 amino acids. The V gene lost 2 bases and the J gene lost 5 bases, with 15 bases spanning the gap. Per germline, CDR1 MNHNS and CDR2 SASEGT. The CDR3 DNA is TGTGCCAGCAGTGAACGGTCAGGGGAAGCGTATGGCTACACCTTC. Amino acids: CASSERSGEAYGYTF.

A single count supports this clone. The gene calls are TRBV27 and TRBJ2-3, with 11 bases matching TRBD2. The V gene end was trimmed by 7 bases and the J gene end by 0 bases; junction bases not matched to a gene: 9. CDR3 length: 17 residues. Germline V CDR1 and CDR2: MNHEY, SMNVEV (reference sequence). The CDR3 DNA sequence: TGTGCCAGCACCCATATCCGGACTAGCGGGAGCACAGATACGCAGTATTTT. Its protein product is CASTHIRTSGSTDTQYF.

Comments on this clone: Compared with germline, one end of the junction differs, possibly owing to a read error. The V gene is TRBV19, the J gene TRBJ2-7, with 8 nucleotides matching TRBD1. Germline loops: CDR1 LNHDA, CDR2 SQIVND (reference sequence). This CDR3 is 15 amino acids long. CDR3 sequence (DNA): TGTGCCAATAGTCCCGGTCCAGGGGGCTTTTCCGAGCAGTACTTC. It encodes CANSPGPGGFSEQYF.

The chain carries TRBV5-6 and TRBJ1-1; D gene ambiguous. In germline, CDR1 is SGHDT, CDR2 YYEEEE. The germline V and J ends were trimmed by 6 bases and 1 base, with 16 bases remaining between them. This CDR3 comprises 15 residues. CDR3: CASTMLLRGNTEAFF. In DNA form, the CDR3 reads TGTGCCAGCACTATGTTGCTCCGAGGGAACACTGAAGCTTTCTTT.

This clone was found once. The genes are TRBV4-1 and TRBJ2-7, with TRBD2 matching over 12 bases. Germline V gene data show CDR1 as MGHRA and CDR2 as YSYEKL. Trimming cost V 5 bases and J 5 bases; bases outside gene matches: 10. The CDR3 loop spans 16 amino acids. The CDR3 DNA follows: TGCGCCAGCAGCGCCTCACTAGCGGGAGGTCTCGACGAGCAGTACTTC. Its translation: CASSASLAGGLDEQYF.

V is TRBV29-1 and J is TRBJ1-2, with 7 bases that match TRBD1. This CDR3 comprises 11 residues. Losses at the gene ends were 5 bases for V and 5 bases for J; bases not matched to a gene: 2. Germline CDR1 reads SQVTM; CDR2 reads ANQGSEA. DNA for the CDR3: TGCAGCGTTCCGGGACAGTATGGCTACACCTTC. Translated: CSVPGQYGYTF.

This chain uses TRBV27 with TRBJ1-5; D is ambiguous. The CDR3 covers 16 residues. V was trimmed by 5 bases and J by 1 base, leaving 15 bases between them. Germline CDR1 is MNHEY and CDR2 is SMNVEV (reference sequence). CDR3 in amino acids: CASSIRTPPSNQPQHF. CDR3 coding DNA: TGTGCCAGCAGTATTCGGACCCCTCCAAGCAATCAGCCCCAGCATTTT.

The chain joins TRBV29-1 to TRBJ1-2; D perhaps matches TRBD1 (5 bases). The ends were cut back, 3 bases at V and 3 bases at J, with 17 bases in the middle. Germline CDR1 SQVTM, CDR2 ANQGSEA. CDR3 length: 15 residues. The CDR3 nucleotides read TGCAGCGTTGACCCCGACAGCCAAAAGGACTATGGCTACACCTTC. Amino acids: CSVDPDSQKDYGYTF.

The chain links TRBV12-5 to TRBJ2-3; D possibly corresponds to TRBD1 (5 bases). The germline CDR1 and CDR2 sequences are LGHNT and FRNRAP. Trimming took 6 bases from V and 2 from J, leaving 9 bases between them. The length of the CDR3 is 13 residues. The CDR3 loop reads CASGQDTTDTQYF. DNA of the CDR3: TGTGCTAGTGGCCAGGACACCACAGATACGCAGTATTTT.

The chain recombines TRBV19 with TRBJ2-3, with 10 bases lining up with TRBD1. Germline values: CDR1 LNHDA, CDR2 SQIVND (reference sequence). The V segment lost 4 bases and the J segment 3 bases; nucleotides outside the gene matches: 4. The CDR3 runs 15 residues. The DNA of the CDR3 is TGTGCCAGTAGTAGGGACAGGGGACGGACAGATACGCAGTATTTT. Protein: CASSRDRGRTDTQYF.

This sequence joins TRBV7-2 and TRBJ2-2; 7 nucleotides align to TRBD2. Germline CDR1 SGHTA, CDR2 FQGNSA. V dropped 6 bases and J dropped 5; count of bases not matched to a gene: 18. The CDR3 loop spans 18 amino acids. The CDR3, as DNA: TGTGCCAGCAGAGGTTTTCGAGTGGCGGGAGAAATAACCGGGGAGCTGTTTTTT. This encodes CASRGFRVAGEITGELFF. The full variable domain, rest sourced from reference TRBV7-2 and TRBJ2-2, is GAGVSQSPSNKVTEKGKDVELRCDPISGHTALYWYRQSLGQGLEFLIYFQGNSAPDKSGLPSDRFSAERTGGSVSTLTIQRTQQEDSAVYLCASRGFRVAGEITGELFFGEGSRLTVL.

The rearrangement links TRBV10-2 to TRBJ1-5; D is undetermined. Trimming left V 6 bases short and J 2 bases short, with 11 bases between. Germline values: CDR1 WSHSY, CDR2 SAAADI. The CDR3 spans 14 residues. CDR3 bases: TGCGCCAGCAGGGGCGATGGGGGCAATCAGCCCCAGCATTTT. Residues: CASRGDGGNQPQHF.

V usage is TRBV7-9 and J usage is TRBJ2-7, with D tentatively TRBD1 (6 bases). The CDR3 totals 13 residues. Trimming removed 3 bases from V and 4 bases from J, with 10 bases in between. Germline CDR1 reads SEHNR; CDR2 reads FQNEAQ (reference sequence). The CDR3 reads CASSFTQGYEQYF. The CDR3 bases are TGTGCCAGCAGCTTCACACAGGGATACGAGCAGTACTTC.

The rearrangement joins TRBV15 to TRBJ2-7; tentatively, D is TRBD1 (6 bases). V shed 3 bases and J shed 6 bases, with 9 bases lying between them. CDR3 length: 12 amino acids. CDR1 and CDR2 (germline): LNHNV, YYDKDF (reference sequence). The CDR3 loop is CATSRNRVEQYF. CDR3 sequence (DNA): TGTGCCACCAGCAGGAACAGGGTCGAGCAGTACTTC. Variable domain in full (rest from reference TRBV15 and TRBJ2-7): DAMVIQNPRYQVTQFGKPVTLSCSQTLNHNVMYWYQQKSSQAPKLLFHYYDKDFNNEADTPDNFQSRRPNTSFCFLDIRSPGLGDTAMYLCATSRNRVEQYFGPGTRLTVT.

The CDR3 coding sequence is TGTGCCAGCAGTTACGGACATGGTAACACTGAAGCTTTCTTT. It encodes CASSYGHGNTEAFF. The V call is TRBV6-5, the J call TRBJ1-1; a weak D match, TRBD1 (5 bases). This CDR3 contains 14 residues. Germline V CDR1 and CDR2: MNHEY, SVGAGI. Trimming took off 2 bases at V and 2 bases at J, with 9 bases between the two ends.

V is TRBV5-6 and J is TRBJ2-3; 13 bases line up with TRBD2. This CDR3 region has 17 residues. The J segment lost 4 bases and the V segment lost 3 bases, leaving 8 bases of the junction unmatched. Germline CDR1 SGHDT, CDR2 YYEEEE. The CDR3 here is CASSSKLAGGPSDTQYF. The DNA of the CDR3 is TGTGCCAGCAGCTCGAAACTAGCGGGAGGGCCATCAGATACGCAGTATTTT.